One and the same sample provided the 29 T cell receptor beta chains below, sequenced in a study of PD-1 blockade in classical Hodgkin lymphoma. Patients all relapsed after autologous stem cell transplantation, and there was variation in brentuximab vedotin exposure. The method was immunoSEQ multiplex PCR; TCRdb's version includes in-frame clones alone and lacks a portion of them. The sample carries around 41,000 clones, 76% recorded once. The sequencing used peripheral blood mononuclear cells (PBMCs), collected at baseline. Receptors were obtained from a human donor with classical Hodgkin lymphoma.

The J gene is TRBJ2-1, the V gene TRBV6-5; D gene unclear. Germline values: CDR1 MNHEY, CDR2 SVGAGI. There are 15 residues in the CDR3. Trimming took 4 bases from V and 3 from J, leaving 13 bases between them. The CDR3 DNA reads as TGTGCCAGCAGTTTAAGAACATCGGGCTACAATGAGCAGTTCTTC. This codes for CASSLRTSGYNEQFF.

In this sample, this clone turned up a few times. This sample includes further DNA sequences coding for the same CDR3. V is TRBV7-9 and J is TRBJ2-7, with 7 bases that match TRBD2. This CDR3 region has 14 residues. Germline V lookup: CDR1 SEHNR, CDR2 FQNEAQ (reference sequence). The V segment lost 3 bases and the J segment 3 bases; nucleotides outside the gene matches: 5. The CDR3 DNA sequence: TGTGCCAGCAGCTTTACTAGCGTCAGCTACGAGCAGTACTTC. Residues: CASSFTSVSYEQYF.

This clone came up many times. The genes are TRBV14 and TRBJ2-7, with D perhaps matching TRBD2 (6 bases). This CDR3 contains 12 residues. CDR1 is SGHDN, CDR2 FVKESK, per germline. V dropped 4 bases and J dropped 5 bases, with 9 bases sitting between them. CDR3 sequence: CASSPGLHEQYF. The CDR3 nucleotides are TGTGCCAGCAGCCCGGGACTGCACGAGCAGTACTTC.

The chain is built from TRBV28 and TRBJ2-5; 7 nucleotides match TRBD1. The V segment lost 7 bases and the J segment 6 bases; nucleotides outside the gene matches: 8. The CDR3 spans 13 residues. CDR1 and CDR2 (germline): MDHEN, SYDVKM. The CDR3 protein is CASNVNRGKTQYF. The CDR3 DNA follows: TGTGCCAGCAACGTGAACAGGGGTAAGACCCAGTACTTC.

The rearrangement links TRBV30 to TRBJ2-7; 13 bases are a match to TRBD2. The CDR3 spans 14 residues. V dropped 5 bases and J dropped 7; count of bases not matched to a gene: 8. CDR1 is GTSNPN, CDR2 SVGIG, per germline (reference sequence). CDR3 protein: CAWSGTSGTREQYF. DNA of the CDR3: TGTGCCTGGTCCGGGACTAGCGGGACTCGTGAGCAGTACTTC.

The CDR3 region has the DNA TGTGCCAGCAGTGAAGAGGAGACCCAGTACTTC. As protein: CASSEEETQYF. The chain links TRBV2 to TRBJ2-5; no clear D gene. Germline lookup yields CDR1 SNHLY and CDR2 FYNNEI. The CDR3 totals 11 residues. V lost 1 base to trimming and J lost 5 bases, with 2 bases between them.

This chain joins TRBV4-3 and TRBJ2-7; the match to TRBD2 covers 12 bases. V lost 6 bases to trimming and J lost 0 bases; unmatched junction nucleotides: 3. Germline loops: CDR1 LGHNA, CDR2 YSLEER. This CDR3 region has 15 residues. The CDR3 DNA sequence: TGCGCCAGCAGGCCTAGCGGGAGGGGCTCCTACGAGCAGTACTTC. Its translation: CASRPSGRGSYEQYF.

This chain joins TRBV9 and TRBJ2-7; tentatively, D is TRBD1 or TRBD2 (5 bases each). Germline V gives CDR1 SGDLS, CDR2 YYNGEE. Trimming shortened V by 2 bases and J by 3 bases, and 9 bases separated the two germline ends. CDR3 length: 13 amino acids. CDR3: CASSVAGSYEQYF. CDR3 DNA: TGTGCCAGCAGCGTTGCAGGGAGCTACGAGCAGTACTTC.

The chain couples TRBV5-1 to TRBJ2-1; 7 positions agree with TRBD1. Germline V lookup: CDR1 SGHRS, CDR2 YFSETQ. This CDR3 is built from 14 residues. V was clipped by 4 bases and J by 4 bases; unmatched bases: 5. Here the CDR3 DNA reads TGCGCCAGCAGCGCCGGGACAGTGTACAATGAGCAGTTCTTC. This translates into CASSAGTVYNEQFF.

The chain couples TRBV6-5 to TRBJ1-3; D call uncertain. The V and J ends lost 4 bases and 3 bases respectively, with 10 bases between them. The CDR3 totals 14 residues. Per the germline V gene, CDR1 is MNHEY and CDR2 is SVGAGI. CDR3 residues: CASSLSRLGNTIYF. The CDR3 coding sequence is TGTGCCAGCAGTTTATCTCGACTTGGAAACACCATATATTTT.

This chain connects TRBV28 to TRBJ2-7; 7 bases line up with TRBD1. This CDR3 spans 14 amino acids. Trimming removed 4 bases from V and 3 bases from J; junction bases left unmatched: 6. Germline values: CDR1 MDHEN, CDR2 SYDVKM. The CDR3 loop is CASSSRTGHYEQYF. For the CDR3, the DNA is TGTGCCAGCAGTTCGCGGACAGGTCACTACGAGCAGTACTTC.

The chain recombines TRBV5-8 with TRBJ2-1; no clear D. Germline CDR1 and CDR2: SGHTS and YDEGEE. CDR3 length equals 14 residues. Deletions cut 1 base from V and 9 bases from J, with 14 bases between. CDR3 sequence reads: CASSLNGITGEQFF. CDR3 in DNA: TGTGCCAGCAGCTTGAATGGGATAACGGGTGAGCAGTTCTTC.

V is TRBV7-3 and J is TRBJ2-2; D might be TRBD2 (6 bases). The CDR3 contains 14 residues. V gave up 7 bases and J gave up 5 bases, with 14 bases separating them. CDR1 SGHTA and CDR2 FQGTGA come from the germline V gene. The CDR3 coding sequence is TGTGCCAGCAAACCCGGGAGTCTAACCGGGGAGCTGTTTTTT. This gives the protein CASKPGSLTGELFF.

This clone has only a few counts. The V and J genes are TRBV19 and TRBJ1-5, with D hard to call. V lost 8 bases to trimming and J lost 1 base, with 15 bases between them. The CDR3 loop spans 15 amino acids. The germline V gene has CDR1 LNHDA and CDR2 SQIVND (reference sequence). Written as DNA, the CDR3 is TGTGCCAGTTCTCGGCCTAGTTCGAGCAATCAGCCCCAGCATTTT. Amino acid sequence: CASSRPSSSNQPQHF.

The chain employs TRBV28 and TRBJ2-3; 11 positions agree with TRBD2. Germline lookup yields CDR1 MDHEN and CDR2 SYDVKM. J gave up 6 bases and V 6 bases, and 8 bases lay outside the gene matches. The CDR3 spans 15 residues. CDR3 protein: CASSPTSGNGDTQYF. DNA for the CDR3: TGTGCCAGCAGCCCGACTAGCGGGAATGGTGATACGCAGTATTTT.

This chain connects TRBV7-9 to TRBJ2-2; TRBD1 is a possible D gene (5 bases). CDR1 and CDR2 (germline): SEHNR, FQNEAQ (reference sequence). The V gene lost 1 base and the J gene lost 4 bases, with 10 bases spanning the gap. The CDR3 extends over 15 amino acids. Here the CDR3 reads CASSLDDRATGELFF. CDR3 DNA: TGTGCCAGCAGCTTAGATGACAGAGCCACCGGGGAGCTGTTTTTT.

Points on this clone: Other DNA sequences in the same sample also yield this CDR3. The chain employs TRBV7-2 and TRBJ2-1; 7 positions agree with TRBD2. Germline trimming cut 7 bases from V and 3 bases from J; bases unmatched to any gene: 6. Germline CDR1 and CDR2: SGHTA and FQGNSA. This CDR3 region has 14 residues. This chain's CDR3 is CASNFGLVYNEQFF. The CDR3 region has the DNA TGTGCCAGCAACTTTGGACTAGTCTACAATGAGCAGTTCTTC.

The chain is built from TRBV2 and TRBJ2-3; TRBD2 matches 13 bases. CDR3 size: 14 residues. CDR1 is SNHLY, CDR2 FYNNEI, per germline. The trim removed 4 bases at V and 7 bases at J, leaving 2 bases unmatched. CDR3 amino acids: CASSGTSGSNTQYF. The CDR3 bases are TGTGCCAGCAGTGGGACTAGCGGGAGTAATACGCAGTATTTT.

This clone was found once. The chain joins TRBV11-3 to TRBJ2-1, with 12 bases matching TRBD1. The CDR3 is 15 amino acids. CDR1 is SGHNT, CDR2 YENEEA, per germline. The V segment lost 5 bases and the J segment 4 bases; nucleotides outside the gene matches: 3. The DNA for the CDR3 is TGTGCCAGCAGCACGGGACAGGGGGCTTACAATGAGCAGTTCTTC. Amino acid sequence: CASSTGQGAYNEQFF.

Here the CDR3 reads CASSQAGTSGRAVGTDTQYF. The CDR3 DNA is TGCGCCAGCAGCCAAGCTGGGACTAGCGGGAGGGCCGTTGGTACAGATACGCAGTATTTT. The chain carries TRBV4-3 and TRBJ2-3; 16 positions match TRBD2. V lost 1 base and J lost 3; bases outside the gene matches: 10. The CDR3 has 20 residues. The germline CDR1 and CDR2 sequences are LGHNA and YSLEER.

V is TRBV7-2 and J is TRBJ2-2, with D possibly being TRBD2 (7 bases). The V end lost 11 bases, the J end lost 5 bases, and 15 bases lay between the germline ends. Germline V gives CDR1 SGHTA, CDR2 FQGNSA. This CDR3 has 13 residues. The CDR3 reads CAGGARGTGELFF. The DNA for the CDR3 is TGTGCCGGGGGGGCTAGAGGGACCGGGGAGCTGTTTTTT.

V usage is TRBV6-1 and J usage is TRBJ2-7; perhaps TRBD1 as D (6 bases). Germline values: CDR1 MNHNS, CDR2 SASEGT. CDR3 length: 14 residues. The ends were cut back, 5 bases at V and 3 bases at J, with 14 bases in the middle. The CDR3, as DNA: TGTGCCAGCAGTATCGGACCGGACAGCTACGAGCAGTACTTC. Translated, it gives CASSIGPDSYEQYF.

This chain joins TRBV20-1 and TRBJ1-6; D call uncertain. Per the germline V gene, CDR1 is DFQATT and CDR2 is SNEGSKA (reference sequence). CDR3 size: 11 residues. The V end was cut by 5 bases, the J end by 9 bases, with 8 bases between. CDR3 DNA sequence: TGCAGTGCTGCGCGGGGTTCACCCCTCCACTTT. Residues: CSAARGSPLHF.

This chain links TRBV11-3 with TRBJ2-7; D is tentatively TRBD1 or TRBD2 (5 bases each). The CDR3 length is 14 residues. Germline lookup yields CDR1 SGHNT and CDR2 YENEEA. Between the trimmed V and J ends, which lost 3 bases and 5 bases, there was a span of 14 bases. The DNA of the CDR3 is TGTGCCAGCAGCTTCGCCAGGGAGATTAACGAGCAGTACTTC. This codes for CASSFAREINEQYF.

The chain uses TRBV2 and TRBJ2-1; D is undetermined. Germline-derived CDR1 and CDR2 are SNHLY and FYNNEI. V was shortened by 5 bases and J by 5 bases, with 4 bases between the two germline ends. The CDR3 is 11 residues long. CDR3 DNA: TGTGCCAGCAGTCCCGACAATGAGCAGTTCTTC. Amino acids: CASSPDNEQFF.

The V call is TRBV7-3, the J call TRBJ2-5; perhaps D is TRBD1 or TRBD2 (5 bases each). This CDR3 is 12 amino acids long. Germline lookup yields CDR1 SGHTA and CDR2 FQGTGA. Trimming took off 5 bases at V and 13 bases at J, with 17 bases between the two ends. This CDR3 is CASSMGPRVGYF. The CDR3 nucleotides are TGTGCCAGCAGCATGGGACCGCGGGTTGGGTACTTC.

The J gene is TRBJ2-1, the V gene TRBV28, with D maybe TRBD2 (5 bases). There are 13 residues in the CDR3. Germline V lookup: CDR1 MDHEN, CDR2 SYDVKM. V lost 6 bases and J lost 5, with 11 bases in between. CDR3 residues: CASRTGLDNEQFF. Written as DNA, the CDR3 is TGTGCCAGCAGAACTGGACTCGACAATGAGCAGTTCTTC.

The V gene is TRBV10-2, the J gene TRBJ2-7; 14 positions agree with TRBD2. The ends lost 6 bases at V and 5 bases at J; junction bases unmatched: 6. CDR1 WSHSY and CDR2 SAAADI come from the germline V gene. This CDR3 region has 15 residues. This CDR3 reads CASSQGGLAGDEQYF. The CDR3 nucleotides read TGCGCCAGCAGCCAGGGGGGACTAGCGGGAGACGAGCAGTACTTC.

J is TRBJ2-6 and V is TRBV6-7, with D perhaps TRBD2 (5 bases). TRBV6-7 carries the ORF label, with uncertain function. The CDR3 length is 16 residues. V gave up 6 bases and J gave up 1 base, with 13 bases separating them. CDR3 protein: CASRLTEESGANVLTF. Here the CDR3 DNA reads TGTGCCAGCAGATTAACGGAGGAGTCTGGGGCCAACGTCCTGACTTTC.